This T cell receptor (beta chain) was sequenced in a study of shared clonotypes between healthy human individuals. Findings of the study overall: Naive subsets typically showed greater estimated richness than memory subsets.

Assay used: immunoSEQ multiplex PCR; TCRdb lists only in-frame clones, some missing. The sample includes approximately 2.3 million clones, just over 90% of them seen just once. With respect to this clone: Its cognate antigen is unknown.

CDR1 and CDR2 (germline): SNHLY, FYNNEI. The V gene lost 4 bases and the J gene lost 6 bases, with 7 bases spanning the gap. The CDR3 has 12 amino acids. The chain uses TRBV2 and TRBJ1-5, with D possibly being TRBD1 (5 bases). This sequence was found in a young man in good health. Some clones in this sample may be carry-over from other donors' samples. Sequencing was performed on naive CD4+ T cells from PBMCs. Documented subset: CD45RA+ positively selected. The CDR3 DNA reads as TGTGCCAGCAGTGTGGGGGTTCAGCCCCAGCATTTT. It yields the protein CASSVGVQPQHF.